Following are 20 T cell receptor beta chains from one sample sequenced in a study of T-cell reconstitution after alpha-beta-depleted transplantation in children. Unique molecular identifiers were used in preparing the TCRbeta library. TCRdb used MiXCR to reprocess the PCR reads, holding one entry per CDR3 protein. The data show about 110,000 distinct CDR3 sequences, roughly 24% seen once. Source: PBMCs, mostly from graft donor cells, taken 180 days after TCRalphabeta/CD19-depleted stem cell transplant. These receptors all come from a male patient aged 2-9 years who had a stem cell transplant for chronic granulomatous disease, so the T cells may come from the graft donor.

This clonotype occurred a few times. The rearrangement joins TRBV20-1 to TRBJ2-7, with 8 bases aligning to TRBD1. Germline-derived CDR1 and CDR2 are DFQATT and SNEGSKA (reference sequence). This CDR3 region has 15 residues. J lost 0 bases, V lost 5 bases, and 9 bases had no gene match. The chain's CDR3 is CSASGTGTTSYEQYF. The CDR3 DNA follows: TGCAGTGCTTCCGGGACAGGCACAACCTCCTACGAGCAGTACTTC.

In its sample, this clonotype was seen many times. The chain links TRBV12-3 or TRBV12-4 to TRBJ2-1, with D uncertain. CDR3 length: 13 residues. With 6 bases removed from V and 5 bases from J, the gap between germline ends came to 11 bases. Written as DNA, the CDR3 is TGTGCCAGCAGACCCGGACCAGACAATGAGCAGTTCTTC. It yields the protein CASRPGPDNEQFF.

As concerns this clonotype: A much larger clone is a single base away; this may be a read error. V usage is TRBV5-1 and J usage is TRBJ1-2, with a weak D call TRBD1 (5 bases). There are 13 residues in the CDR3. V was trimmed by 3 bases and J by 12 bases, leaving 18 bases between them. Germline assignment: CDR1 SGHRS and CDR2 YFSETQ. The CDR3: CASSSRDGVDDTF. The DNA for the CDR3 is TGCGCCAGCAGCTCCCGGGACGGAGTTGACGACACCTTC.

Many counts were recorded for this clonotype. Because the CDR3's place on the DNA is in doubt, the DNA is left out and the CDR3 is given as listed by TCRdb. The chain links TRBV20-1 to TRBJ2-7; the D call TRBD2 from the table was never checked on the DNA. Germline V CDR1 and CDR2: DFQATT, SNEGSKA (reference sequence). The CDR3 region is 13 residues in length, termini included. CDR3 residues: CSARVASGTREYF.

This clonotype was seen many times. The chain uses TRBV29-1 and TRBJ2-3; D is undetermined. V shed 5 bases and J shed 3 bases, with 9 bases lying between them. The CDR3 loop spans 12 amino acids. Germline CDR1 and CDR2: SQVTM and ANQGSEA. DNA of the CDR3: TGCAGCGTTCCCTGGAGTACAGATACGCAGTATTTT. Protein sequence: CSVPWSTDTQYF.

This sequence joins TRBV12-3 or TRBV12-4 and TRBJ2-1; 11 positions agree with TRBD2. The CDR3 is made up of 16 amino acids. With 0 bases clipped from V and 10 bases from J, the junction kept 8 bases outside the gene matches. CDR3 sequence: CASSLARGLAAGEQFF. CDR3 coding DNA: TGTGCCAGCAGTTTAGCTCGGGGACTAGCGGCTGGGGAGCAGTTCTTC.

The V and J genes are TRBV12-3 or TRBV12-4 and TRBJ1-2; a possible D gene is TRBD1 (6 bases). V was cut by 7 bases and J by 8 bases, with 17 bases left in between. The CDR3 covers 13 residues. The CDR3 here is CASTETGPDGYTF. CDR3 nucleotides: TGTGCCAGCACCGAGACAGGCCCCGACGGCTACACCTTC.

There are many counts of this clonotype. The chain is built from TRBV27 and TRBJ2-7, with TRBD1 as a possible D gene (5 bases). Trimming pared 8 bases from V and 4 bases from J, leaving 12 bases between. Per germline, CDR1 MNHEY and CDR2 SMNVEV (reference sequence). The CDR3 has 12 amino acids. As DNA, the CDR3 is TGTGCCAGCGGGGCAGTTCCTTACGAGCAGTACTTC. As protein: CASGAVPYEQYF.

This clonotype was found many times. The genes are TRBV5-6 and TRBJ2-7, with D uncertain. CDR1 SGHDT and CDR2 YYEEEE come from the germline V gene. V was trimmed by 4 bases and J by 2 bases, leaving 13 bases between them. The CDR3 consists of 14 residues. The CDR3 region has the DNA TGTGCCAGCAGCGATGCAGGAATTCCCTACGAGCAGTACTTC. Translated, it gives CASSDAGIPYEQYF.

The table lists this clonotype with many counts. The rearrangement joins TRBV27 to TRBJ2-3; D uncertain. Trimming stripped 5 bases from V and 0 bases from J, with 12 bases between. This CDR3 spans 15 amino acids. Germline V gene lookup returns CDR1 MNHEY and CDR2 SMNVEV (reference sequence). The CDR3 coding sequence is TGTGCCAGCAGTAATAGGGCAGGTAGCACAGATACGCAGTATTTT. As protein: CASSNRAGSTDTQYF.

This chain uses TRBV7-6 with TRBJ1-2; 9 bases align to TRBD1. CDR3 length equals 15 residues. With V trimmed by 0 bases and J by 2 bases, 1 base remained unmatched. Germline values: CDR1 SGHVS, CDR2 FNYEAQ. The DNA for the CDR3 is TGTGCCAGCAGCTTAGCGGGACAGGGAAACTATGGCTACACCTTC. As protein: CASSLAGQGNYGYTF. The whole variable domain, remainder taken from reference TRBV7-6 and TRBJ1-2, is GAGVSQSPRYKVTKRGQDVALRCDPISGHVSLYWYRQALGQGPEFLTYFNYEAQQDKSGLPNDRFSAERPEGSISTLTIQRTEQRDSAMYRCASSLAGQGNYGYTFGSGTRLTVV.

This clonotype has ten or more counts. This chain joins TRBV12-3 or TRBV12-4 and TRBJ2-1; the match to TRBD2 covers 8 bases. J was trimmed by 3 bases and V by 6 bases; bases with no gene match: 10. The CDR3 totals 16 residues. CDR3 protein: CASSPTGTRGYNEQFF. CDR3 nucleotide sequence: TGTGCCAGCAGCCCGACCGGGACTAGGGGCTACAATGAGCAGTTCTTC.

The V call is TRBV20-1, the J call TRBJ2-7; TRBD2 matches at 15 bases. This CDR3 is 16 amino acids long. The germline V gene has CDR1 DFQATT and CDR2 SNEGSKA (reference sequence). With V trimmed by 6 bases and J by 4 bases, 10 bases remained unmatched. This chain's CDR3 is CSASPGLAGGQYEQYF. The CDR3 DNA reads TGCAGTGCCAGCCCGGGACTAGCGGGAGGACAATACGAGCAGTACTTC.

This clonotype was detected many times. The chain uses TRBV12-3 or TRBV12-4 and TRBJ2-2; TRBD1 matches at 7 bases. After removal of 8 bases from V and 7 bases from J, the junction contained 7 bases not matched to a gene. This CDR3 is 13 amino acids long. This CDR3 reads CASCQGVIGELFF. CDR3 nucleotide sequence: TGTGCCAGCTGTCAGGGGGTGATCGGGGAGCTGTTTTTT.

Notes on this clonotype: A much larger clone lies a single base off, so this may be a read error. The V and J genes are TRBV6-5 and TRBJ2-1; 8 bases map to TRBD2. The CDR3 spans 15 residues. Germline assignment: CDR1 MNHEY and CDR2 SVGAGI. V lost 6 bases to trimming and J lost 3 bases; unmatched junction nucleotides: 7. The CDR3 region is CASSLLAEIYNEQFF. CDR3 nucleotide sequence: TGTGCCAGCAGCTTACTAGCGGAGATCTACAATGAGCAGTTCTTC.

This clonotype was seen only a few times. V and J are TRBV20-1 and TRBJ2-5; 7 nucleotides agree with TRBD2. Unmatched junction bases numbered 9, after V lost 6 bases and J lost 5 bases. The CDR3 sequence is 13 residues long. Germline CDR1 DFQATT, CDR2 SNEGSKA (reference sequence). CDR3 in amino acids: CSAKREVWETQYF. In DNA form, the CDR3 reads TGCAGTGCCAAGCGGGAAGTATGGGAGACCCAGTACTTC.

This clonotype was seen ten or more times. The chain joins TRBV18 to TRBJ2-7; possibly TRBD1 for D (6 bases). The V and J ends lost 3 bases and 3 bases respectively, with 15 bases between them. CDR1 and CDR2 from the germline V gene are KGHSH and LQKENI. This CDR3 contains 15 residues. The CDR3 nucleotides read TGTGCCAGCTCACCCCCGGACAGACCCTACTACGAGCAGTACTTC. Amino acid sequence: CASSPPDRPYYEQYF.

There are a few counts of this clonotype. The chain couples TRBV6-5 to TRBJ2-2; TRBD2 is a possible D gene (7 bases). Germline V gene sequence: CDR1 MNHEY, CDR2 SVGAGI. This CDR3 is built from 15 residues. Trimming took off 1 base at V and 5 bases at J, with 11 bases between the two ends. For the CDR3, the DNA is TGTGCCAGCAGTTACTGGGGGGGCGAAACCGGGGAGCTGTTTTTT. Amino acid sequence: CASSYWGGETGELFF.

The rearrangement uses TRBV6-4 and TRBJ2-7, with 7 positions matching TRBD2. Germline CDR1 reads MRHNA; CDR2 reads SNTAGT. The CDR3 runs to 15 residues. Germline trimming cut 8 bases from V and 2 bases from J; bases unmatched to any gene: 12. The CDR3 sequence: CASSAFSGLPYEQYF. Here the CDR3 DNA reads TGTGCCAGCTCCGCCTTTAGCGGGTTACCCTACGAGCAGTACTTC.

Many counts were recorded for this clonotype. This chain connects TRBV20-1 to TRBJ1-2; D remains unclear. CDR3 size: 14 residues. V dropped 6 bases and J dropped 0 bases, with 14 bases sitting between them. Germline V gene lookup returns CDR1 DFQATT and CDR2 SNEGSKA (reference sequence). In DNA form, the CDR3 reads TGCAGTGCAGACACCGTACTAGCTAACTATGGCTACACCTTC. Translation gives CSADTVLANYGYTF.